Shown below are 8 T cell receptor beta chains from a single sample sequenced in a study of blood T cells in healthy people across ages. Through a sample-barcoded 5' primer and a J-beta primer mix, a second PCR was run for about 6 to 11 cycles. TCRdb reprocessed the 5' RACE reads with MiXCR, giving one entry per CDR3 protein. This table has some 700,000 distinct CDR3 sequences, roughly 43% appearing once. Sequencing was carried out using blood. These receptors were obtained from a woman in her sixties in good health.

This clonotype showed up just a few times. The chain is built from TRBV6-6 and TRBJ2-1; 11 positions match TRBD2. The CDR3 is 16 residues long. CDR1 MNHNY and CDR2 SVGAGI come from the germline V gene (reference sequence). V shed 8 bases and J 5 bases; nucleotides not matched to a gene: 11. The CDR3 region is CASGRSLAGEHNEQFF. The CDR3 DNA sequence: TGTGCCAGCGGACGTTCACTAGCGGGAGAACACAATGAGCAGTTCTTC.

V and J are TRBV3-1 and TRBJ2-5; 11 positions agree with TRBD2. With V trimmed by 4 bases and J by 1 base, 5 bases remained unmatched. CDR3 length: 16 residues. Per germline, CDR1 LGHDT and CDR2 YNNKEL (reference sequence). The CDR3 spells CASSPPSGGSQETQYF. The CDR3 DNA reads TGTGCCAGCAGCCCTCCTAGCGGGGGGTCCCAAGAGACCCAGTACTTC.

V gene TRBV12-3 or TRBV12-4 combines with J gene TRBJ1-2; D not resolved. This CDR3 is 13 amino acids long. Trimming took 7 bases from V and 4 from J, leaving 13 bases between them. The CDR3 DNA is TGTGCCAGCACCCCGGACGGGTCCTATGGCTACACCTTC. It specifies CASTPDGSYGYTF.

V and J are TRBV4-2 and TRBJ2-2; 12 bases align to TRBD2. Germline trimming cut 1 base from V and 0 bases from J; bases unmatched to any gene: 6. This CDR3 has 19 amino acids. The germline V gene has CDR1 LGHNA and CDR2 YNFKEQ. This CDR3 reads CASSQGLLAGGPNTGELFF. The CDR3 coding sequence is TGTGCCAGCAGCCAAGGATTGCTAGCGGGAGGGCCGAACACCGGGGAGCTGTTTTTT.

This clonotype was observed at least ten times. CDR3 DNA sequence: TGTGCCAGCAGCCCTCGGACTAGCAGAGAGACCCAGTACTTC. As protein: CASSPRTSRETQYF. The chain carries TRBV7-2 and TRBJ2-5; 8 nucleotides match TRBD2. The CDR3 runs to 14 residues. Looked up from germline, CDR1 is SGHTA and CDR2 is FQGNSA. V lost 5 bases to trimming and J lost 4 bases; unmatched junction nucleotides: 6.

About this clonotype itself: A read error is possible here, since a much larger clone lies one base away. V gene TRBV5-5 combines with J gene TRBJ2-7; possibly TRBD2 for D (6 bases). In germline, CDR1 is SGHKS, CDR2 YYEKEE (reference sequence). CDR3 size: 16 residues. V was trimmed by 5 bases and J by 5 bases, leaving 23 bases between them. DNA for the CDR3: TGTGCCAGCAGACTCTCGATAGGGGTCGGGGGTGACGAGCAGTACTTC. It yields the protein CASRLSIGVGGDEQYF.

This clonotype occurred a few times. The CDR3 loop reads CASSVDGAREPQHF. In DNA form, the CDR3 reads TGCGCCAGCAGTGTGGACGGCGCACGGGAGCCCCAGCATTTT. The chain links TRBV5-1 to TRBJ1-5; no clear D gene. The germline V gene has CDR1 SGHRS and CDR2 YFSETQ. Trimming cost V 5 bases and J 8 bases, with 17 bases left between them. The CDR3 has 14 amino acids.

This clonotype was seen more than once but under ten times. The rearrangement uses TRBV29-1 and TRBJ2-1; D is ambiguous. This CDR3 has 13 residues. V was clipped by 4 bases and J by 0 bases, with 7 bases between them. Germline V lookup: CDR1 SQVTM, CDR2 ANQGSEA. The CDR3 DNA follows: TGCAGCGTTGTGAGTAGCTCCTACAATGAGCAGTTCTTC. Translation gives CSVVSSSYNEQFF.